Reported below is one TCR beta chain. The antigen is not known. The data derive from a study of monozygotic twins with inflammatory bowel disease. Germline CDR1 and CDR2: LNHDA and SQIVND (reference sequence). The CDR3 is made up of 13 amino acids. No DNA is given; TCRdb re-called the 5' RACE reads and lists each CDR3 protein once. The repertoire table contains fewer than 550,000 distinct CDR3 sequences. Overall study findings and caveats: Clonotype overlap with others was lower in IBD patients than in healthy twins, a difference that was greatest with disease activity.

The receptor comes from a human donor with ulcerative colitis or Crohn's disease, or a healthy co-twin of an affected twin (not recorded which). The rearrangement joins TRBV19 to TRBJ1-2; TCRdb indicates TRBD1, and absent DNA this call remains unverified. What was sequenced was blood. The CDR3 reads CASMRPQGSGYTF.